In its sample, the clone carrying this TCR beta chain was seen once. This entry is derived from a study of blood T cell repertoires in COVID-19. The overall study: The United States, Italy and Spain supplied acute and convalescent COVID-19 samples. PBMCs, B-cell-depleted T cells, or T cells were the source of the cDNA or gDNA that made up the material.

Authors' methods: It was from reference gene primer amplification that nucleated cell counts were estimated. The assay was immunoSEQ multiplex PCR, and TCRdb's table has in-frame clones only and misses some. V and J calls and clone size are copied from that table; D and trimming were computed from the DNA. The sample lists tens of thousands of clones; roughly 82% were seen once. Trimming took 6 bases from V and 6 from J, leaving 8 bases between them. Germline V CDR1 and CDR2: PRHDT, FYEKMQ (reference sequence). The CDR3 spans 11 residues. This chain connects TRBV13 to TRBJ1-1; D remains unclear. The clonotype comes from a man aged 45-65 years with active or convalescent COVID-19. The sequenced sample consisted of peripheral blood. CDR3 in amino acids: CASRPGSEAFF. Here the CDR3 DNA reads TGTGCCAGCAGACCGGGATCTGAAGCTTTCTTT.